This T cell receptor gamma chain was captured in a study of Vδ1+ human thymocytes. Study results and limitations: In the thymus, TRG and TRD repertoires looked highly polyclonal with Gaussian CDR3 lengths. Thymic delta-chain repertoires held roughly 20% Vdelta2 sequences and few Vdelta3, despite high sort purity.

The germline V gene has CDR1 VTNTFY and CDR2 YDVSTARD (reference sequence). This CDR3 is built from 16 residues. The junction had 22 bases not matched to a gene; V was cut back by 3 bases and J by 23 bases. Sequences come from RNA converted to cDNA by reverse transcription. CDR3 amplicons came from multiplex PCR with pooled V-gene forward and constant-region reverse primers. TCRdb fed the multiplex PCR reads into CATT to redo clone calling. The table shows 6,500 to 10,000 gamma-chain clones, with 56% occurring only once. About this clone itself: Its matching antigen is unknown.

The material sequenced was Vdelta1+ gamma-delta thymocytes from the thymus. Specified subset: FACS-sorted CD3+ TCRalphabeta- TCRVdelta1+ TCRVdelta2- thymocytes. The gene calls are TRGV3 and TRGJP. As TCRdb names no J gene, one was assigned here on the basis of a DNA match to germline. The sequence was obtained from a girl under three years old who had congenital heart surgery. DNA for the CDR3: TGTGCCACCTGGGACTCTCTCTTGTACACTGGTTGGTTCAAGGTATTT. Translated: CATWDSLLYTGWFKVF.